These 6 T cell receptor beta chains share one sample of origin, sequenced in a study of OX40 agonist ivuxolimab in advanced cancers. The repertoire was sequenced with immunoSEQ multiplex PCR; TCRdb's copy has only in-frame clones and lacks some. Here the sample spans 70,000 to 95,000 clones, roughly nine tenths being singletons. Sequenced here: CD4+ or CD8+ T cells sorted from blood, sampled in a trial of the OX40 agonist ivuxolimab. The receptors here all came from an adult with an advanced solid tumor such as melanoma, head and neck, liver or kidney cancer.

The chain uses TRBV18 and TRBJ1-1, with 11 positions matching TRBD1. CDR1 and CDR2 from the germline V gene are KGHSH and LQKENI. The CDR3 is made up of 16 amino acids. V gave up 3 bases and J gave up 5 bases; unmatched junction bases: 8. CDR3 nucleotides: TGTGCCAGCTCACCTTTTGGACAGGGGGCGGGGACTGAAGCTTTCTTT. Amino acid sequence: CASSPFGQGAGTEAFF. The full variable domain, with the rest looked up from reference TRBV18 and TRBJ1-1, is NAGVMQNPRHLVRRRGQEARLRCSPMKGHSHVYWYRQLPEEGLKFMVYLQKENIIDESGMPKERFSAEFPKEGPSILRIQQVVRGDSAAYFCASSPFGQGAGTEAFFGQGTRLTVV.

The CDR3 nucleotides are TGTGCCAGCAGCATCCGACAGGCCTCTGGCACAGATACGCAGTATTTT. It yields the protein CASSIRQASGTDTQYF. J is TRBJ2-3 and V is TRBV9; TRBD1 might be the D (6 bases). Trimming removed 4 bases at V and 1 base at J, with 16 bases between. The CDR3 length is 16 residues. CDR1 and CDR2 from the germline V gene are SGDLS and YYNGEE.

The V gene is TRBV30, the J gene TRBJ2-1; D gene ambiguous. This CDR3 region has 12 residues. The ends were cut back, 2 bases at V and 8 bases at J, with 10 bases in the middle. Germline V lookup: CDR1 GTSNPN, CDR2 SVGIG (reference sequence). The CDR3 region is CAWSPRGDEQFF. The DNA of the CDR3 is TGTGCCTGGAGTCCACGTGGGGATGAGCAGTTCTTC.

V usage is TRBV6-1 and J usage is TRBJ2-3; D could derive from TRBD1 or TRBD2 (5 bases each). V was clipped by 2 bases and J by 6 bases, with 15 bases between them. The CDR3 runs to 15 residues. CDR1 and CDR2 from the germline V gene are MNHNS and SASEGT. The CDR3: CASSESRDPRDTQYF. CDR3 in DNA: TGTGCCAGCAGTGAATCCCGGGACCCACGTGATACGCAGTATTTT.

The gene calls are TRBV6-1 and TRBJ1-4, with unresolved D. Between the trimmed V and J ends, which lost 5 bases and 4 bases, there was a span of 14 bases. CDR1 is MNHNS, CDR2 SASEGT, per germline. The CDR3 has 15 amino acids. The DNA of the CDR3 is TGTGCCAGCAGTCGCAGCGTGGGCCTTAATGAAAAACTGTTTTTT. It translates to CASSRSVGLNEKLFF.

The gene calls are TRBV11-3 and TRBJ2-1; D might be TRBD1 (6 bases). Per the germline V gene, CDR1 is SGHNT and CDR2 is YENEEA. This CDR3 contains 15 residues. V gave up 1 base and J gave up 2 bases, with 9 bases separating them. CDR3 sequence reads: CASSLAPGAYNEQFF. CDR3 sequence (DNA): TGTGCCAGCAGCTTAGCCCCAGGGGCCTACAATGAGCAGTTCTTC.